This TCR beta chain was recovered during a study of cytotoxic CD8 clonotypes in ibrutinib-treated CLL. Points from the study as a whole: Against age-matched healthy donors, baseline clonality ran higher and tracked circulating CD8+ T-cell counts. Clonality went higher at ibrutinib response and then dropped back toward baseline at progression. Public clonotypes were rare and shrank or held steady on treatment.

Cryopreserved PBMCs provided about 2 micrograms of genomic DNA for the TCR beta libraries. Sequenced by immunoSEQ multiplex PCR; TCRdb stores in-frame clones only, minus some. The sample yields nearly 100,000 clones, 60% to 80% seen once. In regard to this clone: Its cognate antigen is unknown.

The V end lost 5 bases, the J end lost 2 bases, and 9 bases lay between the germline ends. The CDR3 contains 13 residues. Germline assignment: CDR1 SNHLY and CDR2 FYNNEI. This receptor was identified in a human donor with chronic lymphocytic leukemia. The rearrangement joins TRBV2 to TRBJ2-5, with D possibly TRBD2 on 6 matching bases. The sample was PBMCs, taken after 12 months of ibrutinib treatment. CDR3 amino acids: CASSTGLQETQYF. In DNA, the CDR3 is TGTGCCAGCAGTACGGGACTTCAAGAGACCCAGTACTTC.